These 19 T cell receptor beta chains came from one sample sequenced in a study of shared clonotypes between healthy human individuals. Method: immunoSEQ multiplex PCR; TCRdb's copy keeps in-frame clones and lacks some. This repertoire shows 2 million to 2.5 million clones, around 93% found once; its top ten account for 0.37%. The sample consisted of naive CD4+ T cells from PBMCs. Subset: CD45RA+ positively selected. These receptors were obtained from a man between 18 and 35 years old in good health. Some clones in this sample may be carry-over from other donors' samples.

The rearrangement uses TRBV10-3 and TRBJ2-7, with D uncertain. V was shortened by 6 bases and J by 5 bases, with 20 bases between the two germline ends. Germline loops: CDR1 ENHRY, CDR2 SYGVKD. This CDR3 is 15 amino acids long. DNA for the CDR3: TGTGCCATCAGGGTTATTTCGGACGGCCCCCACGAGCAGTACTTC. Translation gives CAIRVISDGPHEQYF.

V usage is TRBV4-1 and J usage is TRBJ2-2; 8 bases agree with TRBD2. The CDR3 totals 16 residues. J lost 8 bases, V lost 4 bases, and 12 bases had no gene match. Germline values: CDR1 MGHRA, CDR2 YSYEKL. The CDR3 DNA reads TGCGCCAGCAGCCCGCGGGGGGCTAGCTCATCTGGGGAGCTGTTTTTT. This encodes CASSPRGASSSGELFF.

In its sample, this clone was seen once. This chain connects TRBV13 to TRBJ1-1; a weak D match, TRBD1 (5 bases). V lost 1 base and J lost 5, with 17 bases in between. This CDR3 comprises 16 residues. Germline lookup yields CDR1 PRHDT and CDR2 FYEKMQ (reference sequence). The CDR3 region is CASSLAPKARGTEAFF. Here the CDR3 DNA reads TGTGCCAGCAGCTTAGCTCCCAAGGCTCGGGGGACTGAAGCTTTCTTT.

The V and J genes are TRBV28 and TRBJ1-4; 9 bases are a match to TRBD1. Trimming cost V 5 bases and J 3 bases; bases outside gene matches: 10. The CDR3 is made up of 17 amino acids. Germline V gene sequence: CDR1 MDHEN, CDR2 SYDVKM. The CDR3 protein is CASSPPGTGLPNEKLFF. As DNA, the CDR3 is TGTGCCAGCAGTCCCCCCGGGACAGGGCTCCCTAATGAAAAACTGTTTTTT.

The J gene is TRBJ2-4, the V gene TRBV7-8; D possibly matches TRBD1 or TRBD2 (6 bases each). Germline V gene data show CDR1 as SGHVS and CDR2 as FQNEAQ. This CDR3 is 16 amino acids long. Between the trimmed V and J ends, which lost 5 bases and 0 bases, there was a span of 14 bases. The CDR3 here is CASSPQGLLAKNIQYF. CDR3 nucleotide sequence: TGTGCCAGCAGCCCACAGGGACTTCTAGCCAAAAACATTCAGTACTTC.

This chain connects TRBV7-9 to TRBJ1-2; no reliable D call. In germline, CDR1 is SEHNR, CDR2 FQNEAQ (reference sequence). The CDR3 runs 16 residues. V was shortened by 0 bases and J by 1 base, with 12 bases between the two germline ends. The CDR3 DNA reads TGTGCCAGCAGCTTAGCGGCAGGAATTGATAACTATGGCTACACCTTC. It specifies CASSLAAGIDNYGYTF.

V and J are TRBV7-9 and TRBJ2-7; tentatively, D is TRBD1 (6 bases). This CDR3 is built from 14 residues. Germline assignment: CDR1 SEHNR and CDR2 FQNEAQ (reference sequence). Trimming removed 8 bases at V and 4 bases at J, with 18 bases between. The CDR3 sequence is CASAFSLGGYEQYF. CDR3 nucleotide sequence: TGTGCCAGCGCATTCTCCCTAGGGGGATACGAGCAGTACTTC. The whole variable domain, remainder taken from reference TRBV7-9 and TRBJ2-7, is DTGVSQNPRHKITKRGQNVTFRCDPISEHNRLYWYRQTLGQGPEFLTYFQNEAQLEKSRLLSDRFSAERPKGSFSTLEIQRTEQGDSAMYLCASAFSLGGYEQYFGPGTRLTVT.

The chain combines TRBV7-2 with TRBJ2-1; TRBD2 might be the D (5 bases). This CDR3 region has 14 residues. The ends were cut back, 2 bases at V and 7 bases at J, with 12 bases in the middle. The germline V gene encodes CDR1 SGHTA and CDR2 FQGNSA. The CDR3 is CASSLMRAGNEQFF. In nucleotides, the CDR3 is TGTGCCAGCAGCTTAATGAGGGCCGGGAATGAGCAGTTCTTC.

Note on this clone: A read error may produce the germline difference seen at one junction end. The gene calls are TRBV2 and TRBJ2-7; 7 nucleotides line up with TRBD2. Germline loops: CDR1 SNHLY, CDR2 FYNNEI. The CDR3 extends over 15 amino acids. DNA of the CDR3: TGTGCCAGCAGTTATACAACGACTAGCTCCCACGAGCAGTACTTC. This gives the protein CASSYTTTSSHEQYF.

This clone was found a few times. The chain uses TRBV7-2 and TRBJ1-5; D is uncertain. V was cut by 1 base and J by 7 bases, with 5 bases left in between. This CDR3 comprises 12 residues. Per germline, CDR1 SGHTA and CDR2 FQGNSA. CDR3 amino acids: CASSLDGQPQHF. Here the CDR3 DNA reads TGTGCCAGCAGCTTAGACGGCCAGCCCCAGCATTTT.

V and J are TRBV7-9 and TRBJ2-7; D call uncertain. Per germline, CDR1 SEHNR and CDR2 FQNEAQ (reference sequence). The V and J ends lost 5 bases and 9 bases respectively, with 11 bases between them. This CDR3 has 11 residues. CDR3 loop: CASSPGVVQYF. The DNA of the CDR3 is TGTGCCAGCAGCCCCGGCGTTGTGCAGTACTTC.

The genes are TRBV18 and TRBJ2-3; TRBD2 agrees at 9 bases. CDR1 KGHSH and CDR2 LQKENI come from the germline V gene. The V gene end was trimmed by 2 bases and the J gene end by 3 bases; junction bases not matched to a gene: 9. The CDR3 is made up of 17 amino acids. This chain's CDR3 is CASSPFIAGEGTDTQYF. The CDR3 region has the DNA TGTGCCAGCTCACCATTCATAGCGGGAGAAGGGACAGATACGCAGTATTTT.

The chain joins TRBV18 to TRBJ2-2, with TRBD1 identical over 8 bases. V was pared by 0 bases and J by 4 bases, with 1 base of the junction left unmatched. The CDR3 runs to 15 residues. The V gene's germline CDR1 is KGHSH and CDR2 LQKENI. The CDR3 protein is CASSPPGQATGELFF. As DNA, the CDR3 is TGTGCCAGCTCACCACCGGGACAGGCCACCGGGGAGCTGTTTTTT.

This chain joins TRBV18 and TRBJ2-1; TRBD1 matches 7 bases. Germline loops: CDR1 KGHSH, CDR2 LQKENI. The V gene end was trimmed by 2 bases and the J gene end by 8 bases; junction bases not matched to a gene: 6. The CDR3 is 14 residues long. CDR3 nucleotides: TGTGCCAGCTCACCAAGTACAGGGGTATATGAGCAGTTCTTC. Its translation is CASSPSTGVYEQFF.

The chain couples TRBV2 to TRBJ1-5, with D unclear. The CDR3 has 13 amino acids. The germline V gene encodes CDR1 SNHLY and CDR2 FYNNEI. The germline V and J ends were trimmed by 5 bases and 7 bases, with 12 bases remaining between them. The CDR3 coding sequence is TGTGCCAGCAGTCCGCCGGTTGGACAGCCCCAGCATTTT. As protein: CASSPPVGQPQHF.

This clone turned up a few times. This chain joins TRBV30 and TRBJ1-1, with D perhaps TRBD1 (6 bases). The CDR3 loop spans 14 amino acids. Trimming shortened V by 6 bases and J by 5 bases, and 19 bases separated the two germline ends. Germline-derived CDR1 and CDR2 are GTSNPN and SVGIG (reference sequence). CDR3: CACRTPGRGTEAFF. The CDR3 DNA reads as TGTGCCTGCCGGACCCCGGGCAGGGGTACTGAAGCTTTCTTT.

CDR3 coding DNA: TGCGCCAGCAGCTTGTTCAGCTTGAACACTGAAGCTTTCTTT. Translated: CASSLFSLNTEAFF. The chain couples TRBV5-1 to TRBJ1-1, with unresolved D. V was pared by 1 base and J by 0 bases, with 7 bases between. Germline V lookup: CDR1 SGHRS, CDR2 YFSETQ. This CDR3 is 14 amino acids long.

This chain connects TRBV25-1 to TRBJ2-4; D gene unclear. The germline V and J ends were trimmed by 6 bases and 6 bases, with 6 bases remaining between them. The CDR3 sequence is 11 residues long. Germline CDR1 MGHDK, CDR2 SYGVNS. CDR3 protein: CASSELNIQYF. CDR3 in DNA: TGTGCCAGCAGCGAGTTAAACATTCAGTACTTC.

A remark on this clone: Other DNA sequences in the sample encode the same CDR3. V and J are TRBV6-5 and TRBJ2-2, with D possibly being TRBD1 or TRBD2 (5 bases each). Germline CDR1 and CDR2: MNHEY and SVGAGI. Trimming took off 0 bases at V and 0 bases at J, with 8 bases between the two ends. The CDR3 totals 16 residues. The CDR3 here is CASSYSGATNTGELFF. The CDR3 DNA is TGTGCCAGCAGTTACTCCGGGGCAACGAACACCGGGGAGCTGTTTTTT.